This TCR beta chain was documented in a study of blood T cell repertoires in COVID-19. At the level of the study: There were acute and convalescent COVID-19 samples, and they came from the United States, Italy and Spain.

This CDR3 has 14 amino acids. The germline V gene encodes CDR1 SNHLY and CDR2 FYNNEI. Losses at the gene ends were 7 bases for V and 6 bases for J; bases not matched to a gene: 7. This clone has a single count. Per the authors' pipeline: Cell counts per sample came from amplifying reference gene primers. This table comes from immunoSEQ multiplex PCR, and its TCRdb copy is limited to in-frame clones, with some not included. For V, J and clone size, that table is used; D and trimming come from the DNA. The sample has 26,000 or so clones, about 92% seen once. Sample: peripheral blood. The V call is TRBV2, the J call TRBJ2-7; the match to TRBD1 covers 12 bases. This receptor was taken from a human donor in a cohort sampled during active COVID-19. CDR3 bases: TGTGCCAGCAAGGGGACAGGGGGCGCGGCCGAGCAGTACTTC. It codes for CASKGTGGAAEQYF.